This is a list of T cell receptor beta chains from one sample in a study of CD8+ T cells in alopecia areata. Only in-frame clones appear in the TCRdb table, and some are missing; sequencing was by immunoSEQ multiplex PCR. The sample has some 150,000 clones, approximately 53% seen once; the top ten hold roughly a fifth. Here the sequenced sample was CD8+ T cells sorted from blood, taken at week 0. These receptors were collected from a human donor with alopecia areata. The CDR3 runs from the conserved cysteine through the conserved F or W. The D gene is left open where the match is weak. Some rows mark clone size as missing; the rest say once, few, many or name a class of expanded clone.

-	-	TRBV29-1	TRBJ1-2	CSVGPDGENYGYTF	TGCAGCGTTGGACCCGACGGCGAAAACTATGGCTACACCTTC
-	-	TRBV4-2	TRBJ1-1	CASSQDRAGTEAFF	TGTGCCAGCAGCCAAGACAGGGCGGGCACTGAAGCTTTCTTT
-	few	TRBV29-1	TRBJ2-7	CSVLRESAYEQYF	TGCAGCGTCCTAAGGGAATCCGCCTACGAGCAGTACTTC
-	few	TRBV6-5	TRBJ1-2	CASSATGTYTF	TGTGCCAGCAGTGCCACCGGGACCTACACCTTC
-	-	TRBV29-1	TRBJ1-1	CSVPGSSVEAFF	TGCAGCGTTCCTGGGTCGTCGGTTGAAGCTTTCTTT
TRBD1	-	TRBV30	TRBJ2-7	CAWSDRDRGSYEQYF	TGTGCCTGGAGTGACCGGGACAGGGGCTCCTACGAGCAGTACTTC
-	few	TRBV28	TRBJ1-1	CASHYRAGPNAEAFF	TGTGCCAGCCATTACAGGGCCGGTCCAAACGCTGAAGCTTTCTTT
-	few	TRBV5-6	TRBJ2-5	CASSYARETQYF	TGTGCCAGCAGTTACGCCCGGGAGACCCAGTACTTC
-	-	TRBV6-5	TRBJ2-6	CASSYSKVSGANVLTF	TGTGCCAGCAGTTACTCGAAAGTCTCTGGGGCCAACGTCCTGACTTTC
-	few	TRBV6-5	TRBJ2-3	CASSYTNTDTQYF	TGTGCCAGCAGTTATACCAACACAGATACGCAGTATTTT
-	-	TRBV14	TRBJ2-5	CASSQEGLHAETQYF	TGTGCCAGCAGCCAAGAGGGACTCCACGCGGAGACCCAGTACTTC
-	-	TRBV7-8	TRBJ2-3	CASSLVEAETDTQYF	TGTGCCAGCAGCTTAGTTGAGGCGGAAACAGATACGCAGTATTTT
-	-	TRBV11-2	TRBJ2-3	CASSLAPITDTQYF	TGTGCCAGCAGCTTAGCCCCCATCACAGATACGCAGTATTTT
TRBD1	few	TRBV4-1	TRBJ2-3	CASSERQGGTDTQYF	TGCGCCAGCAGCGAACGACAGGGTGGCACAGATACGCAGTATTTT
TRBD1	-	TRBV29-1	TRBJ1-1	CSAGGGDSTEAFF	TGCAGCGCTGGAGGTGGGGACAGCACTGAAGCTTTCTTT
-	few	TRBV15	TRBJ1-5	CATSTDNQPQHF	TGTGCCACCAGCACAGACAATCAGCCCCAGCATTTT
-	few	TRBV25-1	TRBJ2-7	CASSASSYEQYF	TGTGCCAGCAGTGCGAGCTCCTACGAGCAGTACTTC
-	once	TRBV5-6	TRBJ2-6	CASSLVGTGANVLTF	TGTGCCAGCAGCCTGGTGGGGACTGGGGCCAACGTCCTGACTTTC
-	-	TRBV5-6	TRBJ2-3	CASSLASGQGWTDTQYF	TGTGCCAGCAGCTTGGCCTCTGGGCAGGGTTGGACAGATACGCAGTATTTT
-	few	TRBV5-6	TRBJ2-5	CASSLVTGQETQYF	TGTGCCAGCAGCTTGGTAACAGGCCAAGAGACCCAGTACTTC
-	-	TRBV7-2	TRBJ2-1	CASGLYEQFF	TGTGCCAGCGGGCTATATGAGCAGTTCTTC
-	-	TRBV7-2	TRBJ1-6	CASSLALPGPNSPLHF	TGTGCCAGCAGCTTAGCGCTCCCAGGCCCCAATTCACCCCTCCACTTT
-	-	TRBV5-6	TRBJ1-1	CASSLFLQGRRTEAFF	TGTGCCAGCAGCTTATTCCTCCAGGGCCGGCGCACTGAAGCTTTCTTT
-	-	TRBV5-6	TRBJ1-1	CASSLAPGMNTEAFF	TGTGCCAGCAGCTTGGCCCCAGGTATGAACACTGAAGCTTTCTTT
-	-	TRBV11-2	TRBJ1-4	CASSRDEIKGRANEKLFF	TGTGCCAGCAGCCGAGACGAAATCAAAGGTAGAGCTAATGAAAAACTGTTTTTT
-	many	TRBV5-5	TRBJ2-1	CASSYSSNEQFF	TGTGCCAGCAGCTATAGCTCAAATGAGCAGTTCTTC
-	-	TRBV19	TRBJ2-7	CASSIAQGRTYEQYF	TGTGCCAGTAGTATAGCTCAGGGTAGAACCTACGAGCAGTACTTC
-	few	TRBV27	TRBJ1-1	CASSPAGGNTEAFF	TGTGCCAGCAGTCCTGCCGGCGGGAACACTGAAGCTTTCTTT
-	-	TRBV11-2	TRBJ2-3	CASSLIDSWSTDTQYF	TGTGCCAGCAGCTTAATTGATAGCTGGAGCACAGATACGCAGTATTTT
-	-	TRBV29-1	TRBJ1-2	CSAPRTGIGGYTF	TGCAGCGCCCCTCGTACAGGGATAGGTGGCTACACCTTC
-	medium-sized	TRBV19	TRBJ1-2	CASSRRRQDYGYTF	TGTGCCAGTAGCCGCAGGAGACAGGACTATGGCTACACCTTC
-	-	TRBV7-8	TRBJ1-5	CASSVSNQPQHF	TGTGCCAGCAGCGTTAGCAATCAGCCCCAGCATTTT
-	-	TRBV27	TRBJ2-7	CASSPSSGTRAYEQYF	TGTGCCAGCAGTCCCTCCTCCGGGACAAGGGCCTACGAGCAGTACTTC
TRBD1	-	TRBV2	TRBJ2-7	CASSDGQGYEQYF	TGTGCCAGCAGTGATGGACAGGGCTACGAGCAGTACTTC
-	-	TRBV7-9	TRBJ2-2	CASSPDVDSLNTGELFF	TGTGCCAGCAGCCCCGATGTGGACTCTTTGAACACCGGGGAGCTGTTTTTT
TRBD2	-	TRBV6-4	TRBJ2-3	CASSASGGADTQYF	TGTGCCAGCAGTGCTAGCGGGGGGGCTGATACGCAGTATTTT
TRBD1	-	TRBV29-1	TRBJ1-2	CSGWVGTEGYGYTF	TGCAGCGGTTGGGTTGGGACAGAGGGCTATGGCTACACCTTC
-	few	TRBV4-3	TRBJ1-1	CASSQDGAGLHNTEAFF	TGCGCCAGCAGCCAAGATGGGGCGGGCCTACATAACACTGAAGCTTTCTTT
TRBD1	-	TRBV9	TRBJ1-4	CASSTPPTGEPGLFF	TGTGCCAGCAGCACACCACCCACAGGGGAGCCGGGACTGTTTTTT
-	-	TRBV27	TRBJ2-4	CARPGGQPAKNIQYF	TGTGCCCGCCCGGGGGGACAGCCAGCCAAAAACATTCAGTACTTC
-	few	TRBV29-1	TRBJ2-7	CSVVPDSSPYEQYF	TGCAGCGTTGTTCCGGACTCGTCCCCCTACGAGCAGTACTTC
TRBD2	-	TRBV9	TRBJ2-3	CASSPVSRGGPSQYF	TGTGCCAGCAGCCCAGTATCGCGGGGGGGCCCCTCGCAGTATTTT
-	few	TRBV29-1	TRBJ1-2	CSTSGGSDYGYTF	TGCAGCACGTCGGGGGGTAGTGACTATGGCTACACCTTC